This is a list of T cell receptor beta chains from one sample in a study of blood T cell repertoires in COVID-19. Sequencing was performed with immunoSEQ multiplex PCR; in TCRdb, only in-frame clones are kept and a portion is missing. The table records about 35,000 clones, approximately 78% of them present only once. The sample consisted of peripheral blood. Receptors were obtained from a man older than 75 with active or convalescent COVID-19. The CDR3 runs from the conserved cysteine through the conserved F or W. The order of the fields is V gene, CDR3 length, J gene, CDR3 protein.

>TRBV19|16|TRBJ1-1
CASSIDFGQGGTEAFF
>TRBV5-1|17|TRBJ2-1
CASSLFRTGASYNEQFF
>TRBV4-1|15|TRBJ2-5
CASSQGSRARETQYF
>TRBV9|17|TRBJ2-1
CASSVGTSGRVYNEQFF
>TRBV19|16|TRBJ2-7
CASSSRTSGTSYEQYF
>TRBV2|13|TRBJ2-5
CASRRTGEETQYF
>TRBV19|20|TRBJ2-5
CASSGAPGGLAGAGRETQYF
>TRBV4-1|16|TRBJ2-3
CASSQDRAGSTDTQYF
>TRBV10-3|14|TRBJ2-7
CAISGGHQNYEQYF
>TRBV3-1/TRBV3-2|15|TRBJ2-1
CASSYGTSGSNEQFF
>TRBV27|14|TRBJ1-1
CAAGRSSSKREAFF